These T cell receptor beta chains were read from a single sample in a study of Ad26.COV2.S vaccination and SARS-CoV-2 variants. TCRdb's table, derived via immunoSEQ multiplex PCR, lists solely in-frame clones and lacks some. The repertoire includes roughly 390,000 clones, roughly nine tenths of them detected once, and under 4% sits in the top ten. This specimen was peripheral blood, taken in a trial of Ad26.COV2.S vaccine versus placebo. These receptors were obtained from a person between 18 and 60 years old who received the Ad26.COV2.S COVID-19 vaccine or a placebo. CDR3s leave out the opening cysteine and the closing phenylalanine or tryptophan. The D gene is left open where the match is weak.

j_call: TRBJ2-7; v_call: TRBV3-1/TRBV3-2; d_call: NA; cdr3_length: 11; cdr3_aa: ASSQDLGAEQY
j_call: TRBJ2-1; v_call: TRBV30; d_call: TRBD2; cdr3_length: 13; cdr3_aa: AWSFTSGPQDEQF
j_call: TRBJ2-7; v_call: TRBV5-1; d_call: NA; cdr3_length: 11; cdr3_aa: ASSLTNSYEQY
j_call: TRBJ1-1; v_call: TRBV5-1; d_call: TRBD1; cdr3_length: 12; cdr3_aa: ASSMGQGGTEAF
j_call: TRBJ1-3; v_call: TRBV27; d_call: TRBD1; cdr3_length: 16; cdr3_aa: ASKRNAGQGASGNTIY
j_call: TRBJ1-5; v_call: TRBV23-1; d_call: NA; cdr3_length: 13; cdr3_aa: ASSPGRVSNQPQH
j_call: TRBJ2-7; v_call: TRBV5-6; d_call: NA; cdr3_length: 12; cdr3_aa: ASSFFRASYEQY
j_call: TRBJ2-3; v_call: TRBV15; d_call: TRBD1; cdr3_length: 14; cdr3_aa: ATSGRHRGLTDTQY
j_call: TRBJ2-3; v_call: TRBV11-2; d_call: NA; cdr3_length: 11; cdr3_aa: ASSLAWLDTQY
j_call: TRBJ1-4; v_call: TRBV19; d_call: NA; cdr3_length: 14; cdr3_aa: ASSWGGRATNEKLF
j_call: TRBJ1-1; v_call: TRBV27; d_call: NA; cdr3_length: 12; cdr3_aa: ASSLQAPYTEAF
j_call: TRBJ2-3; v_call: TRBV6-1; d_call: NA; cdr3_length: 13; cdr3_aa: ASSEHRGHTDTQY
j_call: TRBJ1-2; v_call: TRBV6-1; d_call: NA; cdr3_length: 10; cdr3_aa: ASSEVRDGYT
j_call: TRBJ2-7; v_call: TRBV19; d_call: TRBD1; cdr3_length: 12; cdr3_aa: ASSSYRGIYEQY
j_call: TRBJ2-1; v_call: TRBV7-2; d_call: TRBD2; cdr3_length: 13; cdr3_aa: ASSSGLAGGNEQF
j_call: TRBJ1-2; v_call: TRBV19; d_call: NA; cdr3_length: 14; cdr3_aa: ASSTLESAENYGYT
j_call: TRBJ2-3; v_call: TRBV27; d_call: NA; cdr3_length: 12; cdr3_aa: ASSLVALTDTQY
j_call: TRBJ1-2; v_call: TRBV20-1; d_call: NA; cdr3_length: 9; cdr3_aa: SARGGYGYT
j_call: TRBJ2-1; v_call: TRBV7-2; d_call: TRBD2; cdr3_length: 14; cdr3_aa: ASSLSGGGTYNEQF
j_call: TRBJ2-7; v_call: TRBV6-6; d_call: NA; cdr3_length: 11; cdr3_aa: ASSYPSPGEQY
j_call: TRBJ2-7; v_call: TRBV9; d_call: TRBD2; cdr3_length: 13; cdr3_aa: ASSPGLEGPYEQY
j_call: TRBJ1-1; v_call: TRBV6-2/TRBV6-3; d_call: NA; cdr3_length: 11; cdr3_aa: ASSHAENTEAF
j_call: TRBJ1-5; v_call: TRBV19; d_call: NA; cdr3_length: 14; cdr3_aa: ASSIVTGRSNQPQH
j_call: TRBJ1-4; v_call: TRBV27; d_call: NA; cdr3_length: 13; cdr3_aa: ASSLLGETNEKLF
j_call: TRBJ1-1; v_call: TRBV7-2; d_call: TRBD1; cdr3_length: 13; cdr3_aa: ASSLRGQGNSEAF
j_call: TRBJ2-3; v_call: TRBV25-1; d_call: TRBD2; cdr3_length: 16; cdr3_aa: ASSERIWRGEVADTQY
j_call: TRBJ2-6; v_call: TRBV3-1/TRBV3-2; d_call: NA; cdr3_length: 13; cdr3_aa: ASKFRDSGANVLT
j_call: TRBJ1-4; v_call: TRBV6-5; d_call: NA; cdr3_length: 13; cdr3_aa: ASKREGATNEKLF
j_call: TRBJ2-7; v_call: TRBV15; d_call: NA; cdr3_length: 11; cdr3_aa: ATSREGHSEQY
j_call: TRBJ2-5; v_call: TRBV2; d_call: NA; cdr3_length: 11; cdr3_aa: ASSALFGGTQY
j_call: TRBJ1-2; v_call: TRBV12-3/TRBV12-4; d_call: TRBD1; cdr3_length: 10; cdr3_aa: ASSLDGTGPD
j_call: TRBJ2-3; v_call: TRBV7-2; d_call: NA; cdr3_length: 14; cdr3_aa: ASSLLAGVAGNTQY
j_call: TRBJ1-2; v_call: TRBV30; d_call: TRBD1; cdr3_length: 11; cdr3_aa: AWSVTGGAGYT
j_call: TRBJ1-5; v_call: TRBV15; d_call: NA; cdr3_length: 13; cdr3_aa: ATSREIYSNQPQH
j_call: TRBJ1-4; v_call: TRBV4-1; d_call: NA; cdr3_length: 11; cdr3_aa: ASGTGTLEKLF
j_call: TRBJ1-3; v_call: TRBV7-9; d_call: NA; cdr3_length: 13; cdr3_aa: ASSSDIIRRNTIY
j_call: TRBJ2-7; v_call: TRBV6-1; d_call: NA; cdr3_length: 10; cdr3_aa: ASSDDAYEQY
j_call: TRBJ2-5; v_call: TRBV18; d_call: TRBD2; cdr3_length: 12; cdr3_aa: ASSPPRREETQY
j_call: TRBJ1-1; v_call: TRBV11-3; d_call: NA; cdr3_length: 12; cdr3_aa: ASSFGGVNTEAF
j_call: TRBJ1-6; v_call: TRBV12-3/TRBV12-4; d_call: NA; cdr3_length: 11; cdr3_aa: ASSLDRNSPLH
j_call: TRBJ2-1; v_call: TRBV18; d_call: NA; cdr3_length: 13; cdr3_aa: ASSPFDREGSEQF
j_call: TRBJ1-1; v_call: TRBV7-2; d_call: NA; cdr3_length: 13; cdr3_aa: ASSLAGGLGTEAF
j_call: TRBJ1-1; v_call: TRBV7-8; d_call: NA; cdr3_length: 13; cdr3_aa: ASSSPAGGNTEAF
j_call: TRBJ2-3; v_call: TRBV4-1; d_call: TRBD2; cdr3_length: 13; cdr3_aa: ASSQVSGGSNTQY
j_call: TRBJ1-5; v_call: TRBV27; d_call: NA; cdr3_length: 12; cdr3_aa: ASSSLLGWQPQH
j_call: TRBJ1-4; v_call: TRBV6-1; d_call: NA; cdr3_length: 15; cdr3_aa: ASSGPERGRRDEKLF
j_call: TRBJ2-7; v_call: TRBV14; d_call: NA; cdr3_length: 13; cdr3_aa: ASSQDRGRAHEQY
j_call: TRBJ1-4; v_call: TRBV3-1/TRBV3-2; d_call: NA; cdr3_length: 12; cdr3_aa: ASSQHRVSEKLF
j_call: TRBJ2-1; v_call: TRBV5-1; d_call: TRBD2; cdr3_length: 14; cdr3_aa: ASSPGGERGAIEQF
j_call: TRBJ2-7; v_call: TRBV5-1; d_call: NA; cdr3_length: 11; cdr3_aa: ASRGTGAYEQY
j_call: TRBJ1-4; v_call: TRBV5-1; d_call: NA; cdr3_length: 13; cdr3_aa: ASSPSQGRAEKLF
j_call: TRBJ1-6; v_call: TRBV5-4; d_call: NA; cdr3_length: 11; cdr3_aa: ASSLSDNSPLH